This T cell receptor (beta chain) is drawn from a study of cytomegalovirus exposure and HLA in healthy donors. Study conclusions and caveats: Investigators reported around 150 TCR beta chains as tied to cytomegalovirus. Further analysis was carried out later, and it showed several of the most significant clusters appearing linked to common viral pathogens. Some highly shared sequence variants likely arose as a pipeline artifact.

Donors were ostensibly healthy at sampling, although undocumented immune exposures were probable. Concerning this clone itself: Its antigen is unidentified.

The V gene lost 6 bases and the J gene lost 5 bases, with 19 bases spanning the gap. There are 16 residues in the CDR3. Germline V gene sequence: CDR1 SEHNR, CDR2 FQNEAQ (reference sequence). Primers for the PCR totalled 60 Vbeta and 13 Jbeta. The data were produced by immunoSEQ multiplex PCR, yet TCRdb's version contains in-frame clones alone and is incomplete. Here the sample table reports about 120,000 clones. The clonotype originates from a man between 40 and 49 years old in good health and CMV-seropositive. Sample: PBMCs. This chain joins TRBV7-9 and TRBJ2-2; D is possibly TRBD2 (5 bases). For the CDR3, the DNA is TGTGCCAGCAGTCCCACCGGGATATCTCTAACCGGGGAGCTGTTTTTT. Amino acid sequence: CASSPTGISLTGELFF.